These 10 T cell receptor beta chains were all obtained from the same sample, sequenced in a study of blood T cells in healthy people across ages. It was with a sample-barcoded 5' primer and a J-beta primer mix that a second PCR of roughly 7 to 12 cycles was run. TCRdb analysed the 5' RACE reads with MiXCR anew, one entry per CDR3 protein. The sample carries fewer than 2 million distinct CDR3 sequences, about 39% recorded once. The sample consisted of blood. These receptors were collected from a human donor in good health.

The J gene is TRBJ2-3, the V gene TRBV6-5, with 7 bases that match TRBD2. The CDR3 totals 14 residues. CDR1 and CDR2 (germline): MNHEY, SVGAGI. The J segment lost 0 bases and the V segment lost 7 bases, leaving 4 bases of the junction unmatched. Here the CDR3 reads CASMGGRSTDTQYF. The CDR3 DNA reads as TGTGCCAGCATGGGGGGGAGGAGCACAGATACGCAGTATTTT.

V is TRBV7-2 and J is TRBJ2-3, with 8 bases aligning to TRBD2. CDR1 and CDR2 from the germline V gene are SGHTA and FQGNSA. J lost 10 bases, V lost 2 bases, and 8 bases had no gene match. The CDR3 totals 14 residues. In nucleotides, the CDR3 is TGTGCCAGCAGCTTATATGCGGGGGGTGATGCGCAGTATTTT. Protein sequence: CASSLYAGGDAQYF.

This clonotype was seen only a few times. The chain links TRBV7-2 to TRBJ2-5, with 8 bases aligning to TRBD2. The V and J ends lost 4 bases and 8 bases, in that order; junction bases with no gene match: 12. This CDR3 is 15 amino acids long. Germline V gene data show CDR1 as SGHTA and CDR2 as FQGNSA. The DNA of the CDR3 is TGTGCCAGCAGCTCCGGGGGGGGTGGACGCCTAACCCAGTACTTC. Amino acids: CASSSGGGGRLTQYF.

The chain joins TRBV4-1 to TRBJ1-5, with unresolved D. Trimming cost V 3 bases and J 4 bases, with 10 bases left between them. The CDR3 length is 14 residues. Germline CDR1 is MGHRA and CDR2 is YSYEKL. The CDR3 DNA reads TGCGCCAGCAGCCACCGAAGGGTTAATCAGCCCCAGCATTTT. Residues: CASSHRRVNQPQHF.

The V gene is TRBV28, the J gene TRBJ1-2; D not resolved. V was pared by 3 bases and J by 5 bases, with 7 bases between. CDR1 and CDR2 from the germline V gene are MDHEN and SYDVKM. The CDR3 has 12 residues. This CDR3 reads CASSLGCYGYTF. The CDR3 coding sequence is TGTGCCAGCAGTTTGGGATGTTATGGCTACACCTTC.

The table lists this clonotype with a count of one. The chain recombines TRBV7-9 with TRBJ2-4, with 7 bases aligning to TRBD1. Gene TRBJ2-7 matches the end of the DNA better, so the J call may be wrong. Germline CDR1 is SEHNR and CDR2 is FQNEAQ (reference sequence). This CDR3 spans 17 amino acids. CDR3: CASSFPGQGQPPYEQYF. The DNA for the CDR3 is TGTGCCAGCAGCTTCCCGGGCCAGGGACAGCCGCCCTACGAGCAGTACTTC.

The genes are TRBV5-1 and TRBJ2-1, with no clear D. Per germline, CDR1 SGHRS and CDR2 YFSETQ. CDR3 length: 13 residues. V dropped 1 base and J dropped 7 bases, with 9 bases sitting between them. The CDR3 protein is CASSLMLGNEQFF. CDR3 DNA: TGCGCCAGCAGCTTGATGCTTGGGAATGAGCAGTTCTTC.

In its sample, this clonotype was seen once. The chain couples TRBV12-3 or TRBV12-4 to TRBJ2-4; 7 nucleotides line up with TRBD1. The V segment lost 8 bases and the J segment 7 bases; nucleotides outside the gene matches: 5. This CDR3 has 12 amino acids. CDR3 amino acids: CASGTGVNIQYF. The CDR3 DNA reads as TGTGCCAGCGGCACAGGGGTGAACATTCAGTACTTC.

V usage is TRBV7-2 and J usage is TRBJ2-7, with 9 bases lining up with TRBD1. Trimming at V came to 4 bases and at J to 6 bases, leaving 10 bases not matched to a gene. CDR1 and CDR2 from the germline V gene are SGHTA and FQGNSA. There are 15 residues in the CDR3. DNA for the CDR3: TGTGCCAGCAGCTGGGGACAGGGACGATTAGCCGAGCAGTACTTC. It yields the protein CASSWGQGRLAEQYF.

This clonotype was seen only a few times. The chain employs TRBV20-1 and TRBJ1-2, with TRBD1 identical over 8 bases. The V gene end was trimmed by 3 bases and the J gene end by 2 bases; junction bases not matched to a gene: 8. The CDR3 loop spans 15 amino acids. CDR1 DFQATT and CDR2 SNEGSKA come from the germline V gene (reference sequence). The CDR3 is CSASLPRTGNYGYTF. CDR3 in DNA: TGCAGTGCTAGTCTACCCAGGACAGGGAACTATGGCTACACCTTC.